These 6 T cell receptor beta chains were sequenced from one sample in a study of T-cell memory formation after mild COVID-19. TCRdb reprocessed the 5' RACE reads via MiXCR and lists one record per CDR3 protein. The repertoire has more than 75,000 distinct CDR3 sequences, around a quarter of them found once; the top ten carry about 40%. Specimen: PBMCs or a T cell subset sorted from them (not recorded which). These receptors all stem from a man aged 18 to 30 who had mild COVID-19 (a few samples of this study predate the infection). Cell type and time point are not known.

The genes are TRBV7-2 and TRBJ1-1; D gene ambiguous. The CDR3 spans 14 residues. Germline CDR1 is SGHTA and CDR2 is FQGNSA. V gave up 5 bases and J gave up 0 bases, with 10 bases separating them. CDR3 coding DNA: TGTGCCAGCAGCCCTGCCCAGATGAACACTGAAGCTTTCTTT. Residues: CASSPAQMNTEAFF.

This clonotype was counted a few times. The J gene is TRBJ2-7, the V gene TRBV6-1, with D uncertain. Per germline, CDR1 MNHNS and CDR2 SASEGT. Between the trimmed V and J ends, which lost 2 bases and 1 base, there was a span of 6 bases. This CDR3 region has 13 residues. The CDR3 loop reads CASSELGSYEQYF. In nucleotides, the CDR3 is TGTGCCAGCAGTGAACTGGGTTCCTACGAGCAGTACTTC.

The V and J genes are TRBV12-5 and TRBJ2-5, with TRBD2 matching 10 bases. Germline trimming cut 1 base from V and 4 bases from J; bases unmatched to any gene: 3. The CDR3 runs 15 residues. The germline CDR1 and CDR2 sequences are LGHNT and FRNRAP. The CDR3 here is CASGLEAGGRETQYF. DNA for the CDR3: TGTGCTAGTGGTTTGGAAGCGGGGGGGCGAGAGACCCAGTACTTC.

The V call is TRBV7-9, the J call TRBJ2-7; D uncertain. The ends were cut back, 5 bases at V and 0 bases at J, with 8 bases in the middle. Germline V CDR1 and CDR2: SEHNR, FQNEAQ (reference sequence). This CDR3 is built from 13 residues. CDR3 amino acids: CASSPRSSYEQYF. Written as DNA, the CDR3 is TGTGCCAGCAGCCCAAGGAGCTCCTACGAGCAGTACTTC.

The V call is TRBV11-3, the J call TRBJ2-1, with D possibly TRBD2 on 7 matching bases. With 2 bases removed from V and 3 bases from J, the gap between germline ends came to 8 bases. Per the germline V gene, CDR1 is SGHNT and CDR2 is YENEEA. The CDR3 has 14 amino acids. CDR3 DNA: TGTGCCAGCAGCTTAAGGGGGGGCTACAATGAGCAGTTCTTC. Encoded protein: CASSLRGGYNEQFF.

J is TRBJ2-3 and V is TRBV6-5; D is undetermined. Trimming left V 5 bases short and J 2 bases short, with 8 bases between. CDR1 and CDR2 (germline): MNHEY, SVGAGI. This CDR3 has 13 amino acids. The CDR3 nucleotides read TGTGCCAGCAGTCCAATAACCACAGATACGCAGTATTTT. Translating gives CASSPITTDTQYF.